This T cell receptor (beta chain) was sequenced for a study of post-analysis software for immune sequencing data. About the study: The courses of disease that were included comprised relapsing-remitting, secondary progressive and progressive-relapsing multiple sclerosis. Study results and caveats: In patients, five TRBV segments were more frequent than in controls, with TRBV5-6, TRBV5-1 and TRBV20-1 among them.

Germline values: CDR1 DFQATT, CDR2 SNEGSKA (reference sequence). V was shortened by 7 bases and J by 6 bases, with 16 bases between the two germline ends. The CDR3 is 13 residues long. Points on this clonotype: The antigen is not known.

Unique molecular identifiers were carried by the TCR beta cDNA libraries. Using its own MiXCR run on the PCR reads, TCRdb lists one record per CDR3 protein. The table has roughly 400,000 distinct CDR3 sequences, about 40% seen once. The clonotype comes from a girl aged 2-10 years with multiple sclerosis. The sample consisted of blood. This chain links TRBV20-1 with TRBJ1-5; the D is unclear. The CDR3 is CSEVRPLLQPQHF. The CDR3 DNA sequence: TGCAGTGAAGTAAGGCCTCTCCTTCAGCCCCAGCATTTT.